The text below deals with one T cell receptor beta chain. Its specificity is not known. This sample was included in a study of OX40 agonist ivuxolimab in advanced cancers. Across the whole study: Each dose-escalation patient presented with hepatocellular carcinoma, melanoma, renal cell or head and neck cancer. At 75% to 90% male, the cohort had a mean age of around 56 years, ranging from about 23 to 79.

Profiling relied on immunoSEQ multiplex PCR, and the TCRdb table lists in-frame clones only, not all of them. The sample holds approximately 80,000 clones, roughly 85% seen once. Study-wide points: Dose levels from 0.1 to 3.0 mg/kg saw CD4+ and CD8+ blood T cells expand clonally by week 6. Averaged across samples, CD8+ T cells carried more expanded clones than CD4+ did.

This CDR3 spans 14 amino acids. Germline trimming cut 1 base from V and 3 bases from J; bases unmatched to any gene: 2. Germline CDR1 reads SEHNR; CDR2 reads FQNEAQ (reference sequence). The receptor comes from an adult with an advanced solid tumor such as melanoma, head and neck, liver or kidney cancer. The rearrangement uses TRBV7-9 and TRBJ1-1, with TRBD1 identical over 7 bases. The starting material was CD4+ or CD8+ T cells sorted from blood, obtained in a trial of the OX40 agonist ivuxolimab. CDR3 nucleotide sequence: TGTGCCAGCAGCTTAGGAGACAGGGACACTGAAGCTTTCTTT. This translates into CASSLGDRDTEAFF.